This TCR beta chain was captured by sequencing in a study of human T cells and chemical hapten exposure. Study information: Weekly scalp doses of diphenylcyclopropenone were given to patients during the roughly 25-week study.

Regarding time point: patch test 2, 6 weeks after DPC sensitization. The treatment was: therapeutic diphenylcyclopropenone sensitization with weekly scalp DPC. TCRdb passed the RACE reads through MiXCR, listing each CDR3 protein once. The sample lists about 100,000 distinct CDR3 sequences; roughly 10% were seen once. The CDR3 sequence is 12 residues long. Germline V gene lookup returns CDR1 DFQATT and CDR2 SNEGSKA (reference sequence). This clonotype was detected a few times. Relative to the germline gene, one junction end is altered; a read error may explain this. The TCR sequence derives from a woman aged 40 to 50 with alopecia areata. Some clones in this sample may be carry-over from other donors' samples. The sample consisted of whole blood, taken in connection with sensitization to the hapten diphenylcyclopropenone (DPC). V usage is TRBV20-1 and J usage is TRBJ1-1; D unresolved. The CDR3 DNA follows: TGCAGTGCTAGAGATTACCGGACTGAAGTTTTCTTT. This codes for CSARDYRTEVFF.